These 32 T cell receptor beta chains share one sample of origin, sequenced in a study of blood T cell repertoires in COVID-19. Produced via immunoSEQ multiplex PCR; TCRdb's table is partial and in-frame only. The data hold about 39,000 clones, with more than 65% observed a single time. Sequenced input: peripheral blood. Every receptor here comes from a man older than 75 with acute or convalescent COVID-19.

The chain has TRBV5-4 and TRBJ2-3; 12 bases match TRBD2. CDR3 size: 16 residues. CDR1 is SGHNT and CDR2 is YYREEE in the germline V gene (reference sequence). V was clipped by 1 base and J by 3 bases; unmatched bases: 3. In DNA, the CDR3 is TGTGCCAGCAGCTTGTGGCTAGCGGGGGGGACAGATACGCAGTATTTT. Encoded protein: CASSLWLAGGTDTQYF.

Comment on this clone: A junction end diverges from the germline sequence, so it may reflect a read error. The J gene is TRBJ2-1, the V gene TRBV28; 7 bases line up with TRBD2. This CDR3 spans 17 amino acids. Germline-derived CDR1 and CDR2 are MDHEN and SYDVKM. The CDR3 loop is CASSPTGERELTMSTLF. DNA for the CDR3: TGTGCCAGCAGCCCTACGGGGGAGCGGGAACTTACAATGAGCACACTCTTC.

The DNA for the CDR3 is TGTGCCAGTGGACTAGCGGGACGCACAGATACGCAGTATTTT. The encoded protein is CASGLAGRTDTQYF. The gene calls are TRBV2 and TRBJ2-3; 12 nucleotides align to TRBD2. The V gene end was trimmed by 9 bases and the J gene end by 1 base; junction bases not matched to a gene: 2. The CDR3 extends over 14 amino acids. Germline values: CDR1 SNHLY, CDR2 FYNNEI.

The V and J genes are TRBV27 and TRBJ2-5; tentative D call: TRBD1 (6 bases). The CDR3 contains 13 residues. CDR1 MNHEY and CDR2 SMNVEV come from the germline V gene (reference sequence). V lost 3 bases and J 6 bases, leaving 11 bases between the germline ends. The CDR3 coding sequence is TGTGCCAGCAGTTTGACAGGCTTAAAGACCCAGTACTTC. The encoded protein is CASSLTGLKTQYF.

The chain employs TRBV7-2 and TRBJ2-1, with 7 bases lining up with TRBD2. The trim removed 5 bases at V and 5 bases at J, leaving 6 bases unmatched. Germline V gene data show CDR1 as SGHTA and CDR2 as FQGNSA. This CDR3 region has 14 residues. The CDR3 DNA follows: TGTGCCAGCAGCCCAGCGGGGATCAACAATGAGCAGTTCTTC. This encodes CASSPAGINNEQFF.

The rearrangement links TRBV5-6 to TRBJ1-2, with 7 bases fitting TRBD1. Germline-derived CDR1 and CDR2 are SGHDT and YYEEEE. The V segment lost 4 bases and the J segment 8 bases; nucleotides outside the gene matches: 5. This CDR3 has 12 residues. In DNA form, the CDR3 reads TGTGCCAGCAGCACGGACAGGCACGGCTACACCTTC. Protein product: CASSTDRHGYTF.

This clone is classed as medium-sized (0.01 to 0.1%). The chain employs TRBV7-3 and TRBJ2-1, with D unclear. Per germline, CDR1 SGHTA and CDR2 FQGTGA. V was shortened by 2 bases and J by 7 bases, with 12 bases between the two germline ends. This CDR3 region has 14 residues. The CDR3 DNA reads TGTGCCAGCAGCTTAGGCCCGAACGTAAATGAGCAGTTCTTC. It is translated as CASSLGPNVNEQFF. The full variable domain, rest sourced from reference TRBV7-3 and TRBJ2-1, is GAGVSQTPSNKVTEKGKYVELRCDPISGHTALYWYRQSLGQGPEFLIYFQGTGAADDSGLPNDRFFAVRPEGSVSTLKIQRTERGDSAVYLCASSLGPNVNEQFFGPGTRLTVL.

V gene TRBV5-6 combines with J gene TRBJ1-2, with TRBD1 as a possible D gene (5 bases). V was clipped by 4 bases and J by 6 bases, with 10 bases between them. The germline gives CDR1 SGHDT, CDR2 YYEEEE. The CDR3 sequence is 12 residues long. CDR3 region: CASSDAGNGYTF. Here the CDR3 DNA reads TGTGCCAGCAGCGATGCAGGGAATGGCTACACCTTC.

The V and J genes are TRBV5-1 and TRBJ2-3; D may be TRBD2 (5 bases). CDR1 is SGHRS, CDR2 YFSETQ, per germline. The CDR3 has 14 residues. Deletions cut 3 bases from V and 4 bases from J, with 12 bases between. The CDR3 region is CASSSGPGADTQYF. Written as DNA, the CDR3 is TGCGCCAGCAGCTCCGGTCCCGGGGCAGATACGCAGTATTTT.

This rearrangement joins TRBV7-9 to TRBJ1-4; D is possibly TRBD1 (5 bases). CDR1 SEHNR and CDR2 FQNEAQ come from the germline V gene (reference sequence). Trimming pared 1 base from V and 3 bases from J, leaving 12 bases between. The CDR3 runs 16 residues. The CDR3 reads CASSLGGGPSNEKLFF. CDR3 coding DNA: TGTGCCAGCAGCTTAGGCGGGGGTCCCTCTAATGAAAAACTGTTTTTT.

The gene calls are TRBV9 and TRBJ2-5; the match to TRBD2 covers 14 bases. CDR1 and CDR2 from the germline V gene are SGDLS and YYNGEE. V was pared by 4 bases and J by 5 bases, with 4 bases of the junction left unmatched. The length of the CDR3 is 15 residues. The CDR3 DNA follows: TGTGCCAGCAGCCCGACTAGCGGGGGGGCTGAGACCCAGTACTTC. Protein sequence: CASSPTSGGAETQYF.

This chain connects TRBV6-4 to TRBJ1-2; 8 nucleotides line up with TRBD1. V was clipped by 10 bases and J by 8 bases; unmatched bases: 6. This CDR3 comprises 11 residues. Germline CDR1 is MRHNA and CDR2 is SNTAGT. The DNA of the CDR3 is TGTGCCACTACAGGGGGAAGAGGCTACACCTTC. Its protein product is CATTGGRGYTF.

The chain joins TRBV5-1 to TRBJ1-4; 7 bases agree with TRBD1. V dropped 4 bases and J dropped 6; count of bases not matched to a gene: 6. Germline CDR1 SGHRS, CDR2 YFSETQ. The CDR3 runs to 14 residues. The CDR3, as DNA: TGCGCCAGCAGCCAAGGGGGCTTTGATGAAAAACTGTTTTTT. Its protein is CASSQGGFDEKLFF.

V and J are TRBV18 and TRBJ1-1; D is perhaps TRBD1 (6 bases). Trimming removed 3 bases at V and 4 bases at J, with 15 bases between. Looked up from germline, CDR1 is KGHSH and CDR2 is LQKENI. The CDR3 contains 15 residues. CDR3 nucleotide sequence: TGTGCCAGCTCACCGGGGGCAGGGACCTCCACTGAAGCTTTCTTT. It translates to CASSPGAGTSTEAFF.

The chain uses TRBV12-5 and TRBJ1-5; tentative D call: TRBD1 (6 bases). The CDR3 is made up of 14 amino acids. CDR1 is LGHNT and CDR2 is FRNRAP in the germline V gene. Trimming pared 6 bases from V and 3 bases from J, leaving 12 bases between. The CDR3 region is CASGVTGNNQPQHF. For the CDR3, the DNA is TGTGCTAGTGGAGTAACAGGGAACAATCAGCCCCAGCATTTT. Together with reference TRBV12-5 and TRBJ1-5, the CDR3 gives the full variable domain: DARVTQTPRHKVTEMGQEVTMRCQPILGHNTVFWYRQTMMQGLELLAYFRNRAPLDDSGMPKDRFSAEMPDATLATLKIQPSEPRDSAVYFCASGVTGNNQPQHFGDGTRLSIL.

The genes are TRBV5-4 and TRBJ1-2, with TRBD1 identical over 7 bases. The CDR3 extends over 15 amino acids. V was pared by 0 bases and J by 5 bases, with 7 bases of the junction left unmatched. Germline loops: CDR1 SGHNT, CDR2 YYREEE (reference sequence). CDR3 in DNA: TGTGCCAGCAGCTTGGTAGGACAGGCGCGTTATGGCTACACCTTC. Translation gives CASSLVGQARYGYTF.

CDR3 in amino acids: CASSAGSYNEQFF. The CDR3 coding sequence is TGTGCCAGCAGTGCGGGATCCTACAATGAGCAGTTCTTC. The chain employs TRBV6-4 and TRBJ2-1; tentatively, D is TRBD2 (5 bases). The V end lost 4 bases, the J end lost 1 base, and 5 bases lay between the germline ends. CDR3 length equals 13 residues. Looked up from germline, CDR1 is MRHNA and CDR2 is SNTAGT.

V and J are TRBV5-1 and TRBJ2-5, with 12 bases aligning to TRBD1. The J segment lost 6 bases and the V segment lost 4 bases, leaving 10 bases of the junction unmatched. The CDR3 spans 16 residues. The germline CDR1 and CDR2 sequences are SGHRS and YFSETQ. The CDR3 is CASSQDGTGGWKTQYF. CDR3 nucleotide sequence: TGCGCCAGCAGCCAGGACGGGACAGGGGGCTGGAAGACCCAGTACTTC.

This clone has more than one count but fewer than ten. This rearrangement joins TRBV6-6 to TRBJ2-7, with no clear D. With 4 bases removed from V and 6 bases from J, the gap between germline ends came to 16 bases. The CDR3 is made up of 14 amino acids. CDR1 is MNHNY and CDR2 is SVGAGI in the germline V gene (reference sequence). The CDR3: CASSSSAIVIEQYF. The CDR3 DNA reads TGTGCCAGCAGTTCCAGCGCAATAGTCATCGAGCAGTACTTC.

The rearrangement joins TRBV7-2 to TRBJ1-1, with D possibly TRBD1 on 6 matching bases. The CDR3 has 15 amino acids. The germline V gene has CDR1 SGHTA and CDR2 FQGNSA. The V end was cut by 1 base, the J end by 3 bases, with 12 bases between. CDR3 residues: CASSLEQGLYTEAFF. CDR3 bases: TGTGCCAGCAGCTTAGAGCAGGGGCTGTACACTGAAGCTTTCTTT.

By proportion, this clone is medium-sized. The gene calls are TRBV6-5 and TRBJ2-7; 10 bases match TRBD2. From germline, CDR1 is MNHEY and CDR2 SVGAGI. There are 15 residues in the CDR3. V lost 6 bases to trimming and J lost 3 bases; unmatched junction nucleotides: 8. The CDR3 nucleotides are TGTGCCAGCAGCGCAGACGCTAGCGGGGGCTACGAGCAGTACTTC. Protein: CASSADASGGYEQYF.

By sample fraction, this clone is medium-sized (0.01 to 0.1%). The V gene is TRBV6-4, the J gene TRBJ2-3, with 8 bases matching TRBD2. V trimming: 3 bases; J trimming: 6 bases; junction bases outside the gene matches: 8. The CDR3 has 15 amino acids. Germline CDR1 MRHNA, CDR2 SNTAGT. The DNA for the CDR3 is TGTGCCAGCAGTGAGGCGAGCGGGAGCGCGGATACGCAGTATTTT. Translated, it gives CASSEASGSADTQYF.

The chain's CDR3 is CASSHYRTGEDSPLHF. The CDR3 nucleotides are TGCGCCAGCAGTCATTATAGGACAGGGGAGGATTCACCCCTCCACTTT. This chain uses TRBV23-1 with TRBJ1-6; 9 nucleotides agree with TRBD1. TRBV23-1 is reported as an ORF; its role is uncertain. This CDR3 has 16 residues. The V gene end was trimmed by 3 bases and the J gene end by 8 bases; junction bases not matched to a gene: 8.

The chain carries TRBV19 and TRBJ1-1; 7 nucleotides align to TRBD1. The CDR3 consists of 14 residues. Per germline, CDR1 LNHDA and CDR2 SQIVND (reference sequence). V shed 5 bases and J 1 base; nucleotides not matched to a gene: 4. The CDR3 DNA reads TGTGCCAGTAGTCTCAGGACAGGGAACACTGAAGCTTTCTTT. Translating gives CASSLRTGNTEAFF.

This clone was seen a few times. The chain uses TRBV10-3 and TRBJ2-1; the D is unclear. The V end was cut by 6 bases, the J end by 8 bases, with 14 bases between. CDR1 and CDR2 from the germline V gene are ENHRY and SYGVKD. This CDR3 has 13 residues. The CDR3 reads CAISSSSPDEQFF. CDR3 sequence (DNA): TGTGCCATCAGCTCGAGTTCGCCCGATGAGCAGTTCTTC.

The chain recombines TRBV28 with TRBJ2-7; TRBD2 might be the D (5 bases). Germline V gene data show CDR1 as MDHEN and CDR2 as SYDVKM. Trimming pared 6 bases from V and 3 bases from J, leaving 15 bases between. The CDR3 extends over 14 amino acids. The CDR3 reads CASSTWGEGYEQYF. In DNA, the CDR3 is TGTGCCAGCAGCACCTGGGGTGAGGGCTACGAGCAGTACTTC. Variable domain in full (rest from reference TRBV28 and TRBJ2-7): DVKVTQSSRYLVKRTGEKVFLECVQDMDHENMFWYRQDPGLGLRLIYFSYDVKMKEKGDIPEGYSVSREKKERFSLILESASTNQTSMYLCASSTWGEGYEQYFGPGTRLTVT.

The chain uses TRBV27 and TRBJ1-2, with 8 bases matching TRBD1. CDR3 length: 16 residues. V gave up 4 bases and J gave up 7 bases; unmatched junction bases: 14. Germline lookup yields CDR1 MNHEY and CDR2 SMNVEV (reference sequence). DNA for the CDR3: TGTGCCAGCAGTTCCCTGGCCGGGACAGGCTATGGTGGCTACACCTTC. It translates to CASSSLAGTGYGGYTF.

The J gene is TRBJ2-7, the V gene TRBV28, with TRBD1 as a possible D gene (5 bases). Germline CDR1 and CDR2: MDHEN and SYDVKM. V was pared by 4 bases and J by 3 bases, with 13 bases between. The CDR3 contains 14 residues. The CDR3 sequence is CASSSANQGYEQYF. The CDR3 DNA reads TGTGCCAGCAGTTCAGCAAACCAGGGCTACGAGCAGTACTTC.

Only one count was recorded for this clone. The J gene is TRBJ2-7, the V gene TRBV11-2, with no clear D. Trimming took 5 bases from V and 5 from J, leaving 19 bases between them. The germline V gene has CDR1 SGHAT and CDR2 FQNNGV. This CDR3 comprises 15 residues. The CDR3 protein is CASSTPSSTDHEQYF. The CDR3, as DNA: TGTGCCAGCAGCACCCCGAGTAGCACGGATCACGAGCAGTACTTC. Using reference TRBV11-2 and TRBJ2-7 for the parts outside the CDR3, the full variable domain is EAGVAQSPRYKIIEKRQSVAFWCNPISGHATLYWYQQILGQGPKLLIQFQNNGVVDDSQLPKDRFSAERLKGVDSTLKIQPAKLEDSAVYLCASSTPSSTDHEQYFGPGTRLTVT.

The chain links TRBV6-2 or TRBV6-3 to TRBJ1-6; no firm D call. Germline assignment: CDR1 MNHEY and CDR2 SVGEGT. There are 16 residues in the CDR3. V was clipped by 5 bases and J by 7 bases, with 18 bases between them. CDR3 DNA: TGTGCCAGCAGTGCGGCGGGAGCGACACAGAATTCACCCCTCCACTTT. Residues: CASSAAGATQNSPLHF.

V gene TRBV6-6 combines with J gene TRBJ1-2, with 7 positions matching TRBD1. V dropped 5 bases and J dropped 4; count of bases not matched to a gene: 4. This CDR3 comprises 13 residues. The germline CDR1 and CDR2 sequences are MNHNY and SVGAGI (reference sequence). The CDR3 sequence: CASSTRDSYGYTF. Here the CDR3 DNA reads TGTGCCAGCAGTACTCGGGACAGCTATGGCTACACCTTC.

The rearrangement links TRBV24-1 to TRBJ2-2; possible D gene TRBD1, 6 bases. The CDR3 runs 16 residues. The germline CDR1 and CDR2 sequences are KGHDR and SFDVKD. The germline V and J ends were trimmed by 1 base and 4 bases, with 12 bases remaining between them. The CDR3, as DNA: TGTGCCACCAGTGATTTACAGGGCCTGGTCACCGGGGAGCTGTTTTTT. Its protein is CATSDLQGLVTGELFF.